This T cell receptor (beta chain) was captured by sequencing in a study of CD8 T cells in Susac syndrome. The CDR3 has 13 amino acids. V dropped 5 bases and J dropped 5 bases, with 13 bases sitting between them. This clonotype was observed a single time. The RNA input was roughly 0.45 to 1 ug, and it was reverse transcribed with random hexamers. Coverage of TCR beta CDR3 amplification by immunoSEQ multiplex PCR extended to 54 Vbeta and 13 Jbeta. From the immunoSEQ multiplex PCR reads, TCRdb called clonotypes with MiXCR, one entry per CDR3 protein. The sample consists of 150,000 to 200,000 distinct CDR3 sequences, around 95% of them appearing once.

Material: CD8+ T cells from PBMCs. This clonotype was sampled from a human donor with multiple sclerosis. The gene calls are TRBV23-1 and TRBJ2-7; D possibly corresponds to TRBD2 (5 bases). TRBV23-1 is annotated as an ORF whose role is uncertain. This CDR3 is CASSRELGDEQYF. The CDR3 bases are TGCGCCAGCAGTAGGGAGTTGGGTGACGAGCAGTACTTC.